This T cell receptor beta chain was sequenced in a study of T cells in Graves' hyperthyroidism and ophthalmopathy (dated by TCRdb to between 2018 and 2020). With regard to the full study: Peripheral blood was collected at initial diagnosis, before any treatment. A discovery cohort of about a hundred patients, approximately 44 with Graves' ophthalmopathy and approximately 57 with stable Graves' hyperthyroidism, was used to find distinguishing TCR V-J signatures. Whether ophthalmopathy could be predicted prospectively was tested in an independent validation cohort made up of roughly 19 hyperthyroidism patients plus 17 patients who later progressed to ophthalmopathy. The 100 or so discovery patients were randomly split 7:3 into training and test sets. In addition, the study compared T-cell repertoires in thyroid tissue and in blood from six Graves' hyperthyroidism patients. Once sampling was done, hyperthyroidism patients were given methimazole at a starting dose of 30 mg daily, whereas ophthalmopathy patients were given high-dose intravenous methylprednisolone. The paper describes TCR Vbeta CDR3 sequencing of 140 or so peripheral blood samples, made up of under 50 ophthalmopathy patients, over 70 hyperthyroidism patients and 17 progressor patients. Results the study describes overall, beyond this receptor: Most expanded thyroid clonotypes (frequency above 0.001) were also detected in blood, suggesting blood repertoires may reflect thyroid immune responses. A model built on a 13 V-J signature distinguished ophthalmopathy from stable hyperthyroidism, reaching roughly 88% sensitivity and under 84% specificity in cross-validation and 80%/75% in testing. In validation, the model predicted progression to ophthalmopathy a median of about 6.5 months before onset, with about 70% sensitivity and just under 75% specificity. No statistical method was used to set the sample size in advance, and investigators knew the group allocation.

Stable Graves' hyperthyroidism was defined as the absence of progression to ophthalmopathy over 18 months of follow-up. Hyperthyroidism patients were newly diagnosed, with disease duration under 2 months, and aged 18 to 65 years. The study excluded patients with uncontrolled infections, other autoimmune diseases, pregnancy or lactation. Diagnoses relied on clinical symptoms, serum thyroxine and TRAb, thyroid ultrasound and orbital computed tomography. Ficoll-Paque density gradient centrifugation was used to isolate PBMCs from around 9.1 ml of fresh peripheral blood. Trizol reagent was used to extract total RNA, and RNA quality was then checked on an Agilent 2100 Bioanalyzer. TCR beta CDR3 regions were amplified from RNA transcripts. The TCR CDR3 was subjected to a first round of RT-PCR using the HTBI primer set and the Qiagen OneStep RT-PCR kit. A second multiplex PCR round built the libraries, followed by size selection and purification. The libraries were sequenced on an Illumina HiSeq2000 using paired-end 100 bp reads. The paper's processing steps were these. SOAPnuke was used to process the raw data, removing reads that contained adapters or uncalled bases, had a mean Phred below 15, or lacked an exact match to the constant primer or identifier. High-quality paired reads were merged with COPE v1.2.5, and unique nucleotide sequences were defined as clonotypes. MiTCR v1.1 was used to align clonotypes to the IMGT TRBV, TRBD and TRBJ reference segments. The analysis was restricted to V-J combinations with a frequency above 0.0001, which together covered 99% to 99.2% of the repertoires. The TCS score was defined as the ratio of F50 (clonal expansion) to E x V (chaos), calculated using BLOSUM62-based TCRdist between CDR3 peptides within each V-J. Welch's t-statistics and random forest reduced several hundred V-J features to 10 to 15, which were used in a naive Bayes classifier (R e1071). The public reads were reanalyzed by TCRdb: fastp trimming at Q25, MiXCR alignment, in-frame beta chains only. Records with the same CDR3 protein are collapsed into one entry carrying the most frequent genes and DNA. The V and J calls and clone size are TCRdb's, not the authors'. In all, the sample holds hundreds of thousands of distinct CDR3 sequences, and roughly 13% of those were seen once. The ten top clones hold 9.2% of the sample.

There are 13 amino acids in the CDR3, from cysteine to phenylalanine inclusive. Kept here is only the CDR3 DNA, which spans 39 bases and is read in frame from base 1. The junction carries 16 bases between V and J, which are trimmed by 0 bases and 14 bases respectively. The germline V gene (reference sequence) specifies DFQATT as CDR1 and SNEGSKA as CDR2. This clonotype occurred a few times. Its recognized antigen is unknown. The sample holds no much larger clone one base away, and base qualities are not on file. Sequences were obtained from blood. The chain joins TRBV20-1 to TRBJ1-4; matching of 5 bases hints at TRBD1 as the D gene. The TCR sequence derives from a woman younger than 30 with Graves' hyperthyroidism. The CDR3 protein: CSARDRRGATLFF. The nucleotide sequence reads TGCAGTGCTAGAGATAGACGAGGGGCAACCCTGTTTTTT.